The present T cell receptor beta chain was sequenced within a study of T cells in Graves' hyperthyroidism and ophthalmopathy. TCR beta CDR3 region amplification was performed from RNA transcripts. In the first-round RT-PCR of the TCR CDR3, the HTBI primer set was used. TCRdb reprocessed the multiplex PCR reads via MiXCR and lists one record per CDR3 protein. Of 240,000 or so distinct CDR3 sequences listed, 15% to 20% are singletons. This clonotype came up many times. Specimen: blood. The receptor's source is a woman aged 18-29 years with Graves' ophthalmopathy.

CDR3 residues: CASSQSFRDFQETQYF. DNA for the CDR3: TGCGCCAGCAGCCAATCTTTCCGGGACTTCCAAGAGACCCAGTACTTC. The V and J genes are TRBV4-1 and TRBJ2-5, with TRBD2 as a possible D gene (6 bases). This CDR3 has 16 residues. Trimming removed 2 bases at V and 1 base at J, with 14 bases between. Germline V gives CDR1 MGHRA, CDR2 YSYEKL.